The clone carrying this T cell receptor (beta chain) has only a few counts. Germline loops: CDR1 SNHLY, CDR2 FYNNEI. V gave up 3 bases and J gave up 6 bases; unmatched junction bases: 6. CDR3 length: 15 residues. The data stem from a study of blood T cell repertoires in COVID-19. At the level of the study: T cells, B-cell-depleted T cells, or PBMCs supplied cDNA or gDNA.

In the original workflow: Using reference gene primer amplification, nucleated cell counts were estimated. TCRdb keeps only in-frame clones here, not all; method: immunoSEQ multiplex PCR. Clonal size and the V and J genes are those of that table, whereas D and trimming came from the DNA. The sample lists more than 250,000 clones, around 82% occurring once. This receptor was taken from a woman between 50 and 59 years old with acute or convalescent COVID-19. The chain employs TRBV2 and TRBJ2-7, with 12 bases matching TRBD2. Sequencing input: peripheral blood. CDR3 bases: TGTGCCAGCAGTGACCCTAGCGGGAGGGCCGGCGAGCAGTACTTC. This translates into CASSDPSGRAGEQYF.